This T cell receptor beta chain was identified during a study of T-cell reconstitution after alpha-beta-depleted transplantation in children. Unique molecular identifiers were incorporated into the prepared TCRbeta library. TCRdb reprocessed the PCR reads via MiXCR and lists one record per CDR3 protein. The data show some 500,000 distinct CDR3 sequences, around a third seen once. Germline V gene lookup returns CDR1 MGHDK and CDR2 SYGVNS. V lost 3 bases and J lost 0, with 12 bases in between. This CDR3 is built from 17 residues. This receptor was identified in a human donor who donated a stem cell graft to a child with aplastic anemia. The chain links TRBV25-1 to TRBJ2-6, with D hard to call. This sample comprised PBMCs from the stem cell graft donor, obtained from the stem cell graft. The CDR3 sequence: CASSDRVGVSGANVLTF. The CDR3 nucleotides read TGTGCCAGCAGTGATAGGGTGGGTGTCTCTGGGGCCAACGTCCTGACTTTC.